This entry lists 11 T cell receptor beta chains sequenced from one sample in a study of Ad26.COV2.S vaccination and SARS-CoV-2 variants. Specified treatment: around 19 received Ad26.COV2.S at low or high dose, single or two shots; about 5 received placebo; per-sample allocation not given. The study sampled participants on day 63 after the first vaccine or placebo injection. Repertoires were generated with immunoSEQ multiplex PCR, while TCRdb's copy carries only in-frame clones and drops some. The sample comprises approximately 420,000 clones, about 88% of which are singletons, and 3.5% rests with the top ten. This specimen was peripheral blood, taken in a trial of Ad26.COV2.S vaccine versus placebo. These receptor sequences come from a person between 18 and 65 years old who received the Ad26.COV2.S COVID-19 vaccine or a placebo.

This clone was counted only a few times. The chain has TRBV6-6 and TRBJ2-5; D gene unclear. Deletions cut 10 bases from V and 2 bases from J, with 14 bases between. This CDR3 has 13 amino acids. Looked up from germline, CDR1 is MNHNY and CDR2 is SVGAGI (reference sequence). CDR3 DNA: TGTGCCACCCAATTTAGAGCACAAGAGACCCAGTACTTC. Translated, it gives CATQFRAQETQYF.

The CDR3 nucleotides are TGTGCCAGCAGTTACTCGACAGGGAATGGCAAAAACATTCAGTACTTC. Its translation: CASSYSTGNGKNIQYF. The gene calls are TRBV6-5 and TRBJ2-4; 7 bases are shared with TRBD1. The CDR3 spans 16 residues. The germline V gene has CDR1 MNHEY and CDR2 SVGAGI. V lost 0 bases and J lost 3; bases outside the gene matches: 5.

V is TRBV9 and J is TRBJ2-1, with a possible D match to TRBD1 (5 bases). The CDR3 runs to 19 residues. Per the germline V gene, CDR1 is SGDLS and CDR2 is YYNGEE. Trimming cost V 3 bases and J 2 bases, with 24 bases left between them. Written as DNA, the CDR3 is TGTGCCAGCAGCGCGACACAAACAGACAGAAGAGTGCCCTACAATGAGCAGTTCTTC. The encoded protein is CASSATQTDRRVPYNEQFF.

V and J are TRBV10-3 and TRBJ1-1, with D maybe TRBD1 (6 bases). The CDR3 has 13 residues. The V end was cut by 6 bases, the J end by 4 bases, with 12 bases between. The germline V gene has CDR1 ENHRY and CDR2 SYGVKD. CDR3 loop: CAIRGATATEAFF. DNA for the CDR3: TGTGCCATCAGGGGGGCTACGGCCACTGAAGCTTTCTTT.

The J gene is TRBJ2-5, the V gene TRBV12-3 or TRBV12-4; no clear D. CDR3 size: 13 residues. Trimming took 1 base from V and 5 from J, leaving 8 bases between them. CDR3 bases: TGTGCCAGCAGTTTAGTCTATGGGGAGACCCAGTACTTC. Protein sequence: CASSLVYGETQYF.

J is TRBJ1-1 and V is TRBV25-1; maybe TRBD1 (5 bases). There are 13 residues in the CDR3. V was cut by 3 bases and J by 3 bases, with 8 bases left in between. Germline assignment: CDR1 MGHDK and CDR2 SYGVNS. CDR3 in DNA: TGTGCCAGCAGTGACGGGGGTCACACTGAAGCTTTCTTT. It codes for CASSDGGHTEAFF.

The V call is TRBV2, the J call TRBJ2-7; 9 bases agree with TRBD1. V dropped 6 bases and J dropped 3; count of bases not matched to a gene: 6. The germline gives CDR1 SNHLY, CDR2 FYNNEI. The CDR3 runs to 14 residues. CDR3: CASSPGTGFYEQYF. The DNA for the CDR3 is TGTGCCAGCAGCCCCGGGACAGGGTTCTACGAGCAGTACTTC.

The chain recombines TRBV12-5 with TRBJ1-2; 7 bases line up with TRBD1. V shed 2 bases and J 0 bases; nucleotides not matched to a gene: 21. This CDR3 comprises 21 residues. Germline values: CDR1 LGHNT, CDR2 FRNRAP. CDR3 in amino acids: CASGLPIRQGGPGLTNYGYTF. The CDR3 bases are TGTGCTAGTGGTTTGCCCATCCGACAGGGAGGACCGGGGTTAACTAACTATGGCTACACCTTC.

Concerning this clone: The same CDR3 also results from other DNA sequences found in this sample. V and J are TRBV7-2 and TRBJ1-3; possible D gene TRBD1, 5 bases. Germline CDR1 SGHTA, CDR2 FQGNSA. The CDR3 loop spans 15 amino acids. V shed 1 base and J shed 0 bases, with 7 bases lying between them. CDR3 protein: CASSLVGGSGNTIYF. In nucleotides, the CDR3 is TGTGCCAGCAGCTTAGTTGGGGGCTCTGGAAACACCATATATTTT.

The CDR3 nucleotides are TGTGCCAGCAGTTACTCTGGGTCCACTGAAGCTTTCTTT. Translating it yields CASSYSGSTEAFF. The gene calls are TRBV6-6 and TRBJ1-1; D unclear. The CDR3 is 13 amino acids. Germline V gene data show CDR1 as MNHNY and CDR2 as SVGAGI (reference sequence). V lost 0 bases and J 4 bases, leaving 6 bases between the germline ends.

This chain links TRBV2 with TRBJ1-2; D is unclear. This CDR3 region has 12 residues. The ends were cut back, 7 bases at V and 2 bases at J, with 8 bases in the middle. CDR1 and CDR2 from the germline V gene are SNHLY and FYNNEI. CDR3 region: CASNLRNYGYTF. DNA of the CDR3: TGTGCCAGCAACTTGAGGAACTATGGCTACACCTTC.